The entry below describes one TCR beta chain. Two consecutive negative NP/OP PCR tests, clearance, or resolved symptoms defined Cohort 3 recovery. The sample belongs to a study of blood T cell repertoires in COVID-19. Assay used: immunoSEQ multiplex PCR; TCRdb lists only in-frame clones, some missing. This sample yields hundreds of thousands of clones, of which about 85% are seen a single time; over 15% belongs to the top ten. The CDR3 totals 11 residues. With 5 bases removed from V and 4 bases from J, the gap between germline ends came to 5 bases. The V gene is TRBV12-3 or TRBV12-4, the J gene TRBJ1-2; no clear D. The receptor comes from a man aged 40-49 years who had recovered from COVID-19. Material: PBMCs or T cells enriched from blood (not recorded which). The CDR3 DNA sequence: TGTGCCAGCAGTGAGGGCTATGGCTACACCTTC. It specifies CASSEGYGYTF.